This TCR beta chain was observed in a study of blood T cell repertoires in COVID-19. About the research overall: From the United States, Italy and Spain came samples of acute and convalescent COVID-19. T cells, B-cell-depleted T cells, or PBMCs supplied cDNA or gDNA.

Data came from immunoSEQ multiplex PCR; TCRdb stores just in-frame clones and leaves some out. The sample records 250,000 to 300,000 clones, about 89% being singletons. CDR3 size: 15 residues. Germline V gene sequence: CDR1 MNHEY, CDR2 SMNVEV (reference sequence). Trimming removed 2 bases from V and 10 bases from J; junction bases left unmatched: 6. Sequencing was done on a sample of peripheral blood. This TCR derives from a man aged 50 or older with acute or convalescent COVID-19. The J gene is TRBJ1-6, the V gene TRBV27; 9 bases align to TRBD1. The CDR3, as DNA: TGTGCCAGCAGTTTAAGGGGACAGGGTGGATCACCCCTCCACTTT. Translated: CASSLRGQGGSPLHF.